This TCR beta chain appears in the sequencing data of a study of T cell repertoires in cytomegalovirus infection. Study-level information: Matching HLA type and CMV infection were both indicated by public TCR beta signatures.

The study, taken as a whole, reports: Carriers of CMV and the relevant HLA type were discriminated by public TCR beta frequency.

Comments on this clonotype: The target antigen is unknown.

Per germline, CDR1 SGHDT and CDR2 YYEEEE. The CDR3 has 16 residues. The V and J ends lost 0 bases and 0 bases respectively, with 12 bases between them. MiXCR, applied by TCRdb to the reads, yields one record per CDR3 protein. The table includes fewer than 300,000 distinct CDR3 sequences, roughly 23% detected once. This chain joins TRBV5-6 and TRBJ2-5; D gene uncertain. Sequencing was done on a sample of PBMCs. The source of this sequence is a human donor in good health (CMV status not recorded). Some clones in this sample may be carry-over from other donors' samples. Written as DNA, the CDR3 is TGTGCCAGCAGCTTGGGTCCCCACGGGTACCAAGAGACCCAGTACTTC. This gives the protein CASSLGPHGYQETQYF.